Below are 32 T cell receptor beta chains sequenced from a single sample in a study of CD8+CD57+ T cells in acquired aplastic anemia. CD8+CD57+ cell expansion had been shown by flow cytometry in patients chosen for sequencing. For CDR3 and TCR beta VDJ profiling, genomic DNA was the template used. Via MiXCR, TCRdb re-called the reads, giving one row per CDR3 protein. This repertoire shows fewer than 200,000 distinct CDR3 sequences, 71% found once; its top ten account for 35% to 60%. Sequenced input: sorted CD4+, CD8+, or CD8+CD57+ T cells (not recorded which) from PBMCs. These receptors were taken from a human donor with aplastic anemia.

The sample holds a few counts of this clonotype. The V gene is TRBV6-4, the J gene TRBJ2-1; D gene uncertain. The CDR3 has 10 amino acids. The V gene's germline CDR1 is MRHNA and CDR2 SNTAGT. V was clipped by 8 bases and J by 10 bases, with 9 bases between them. CDR3 DNA: TGTGCCAGCGGTGGCGGAGAGCAGTTCTTC. This encodes CASGGGEQFF.

V and J are TRBV19 and TRBJ2-5, with 10 bases lining up with TRBD2. The CDR3 has 15 residues. The germline CDR1 and CDR2 sequences are LNHDA and SQIVND (reference sequence). The V segment lost 4 bases and the J segment 4 bases; nucleotides outside the gene matches: 6. The CDR3 is CASSTSGGRGETQYF. CDR3 DNA sequence: TGTGCCAGTAGTACTAGCGGGGGCCGGGGAGAGACCCAGTACTTC.

The CDR3 is CASRGVSSYNEQFF. The CDR3, as DNA: TGTGCCAGCAGAGGGGTCAGCTCCTACAATGAGCAGTTCTTC. The gene calls are TRBV25-1 and TRBJ2-1, with a weak D call TRBD1 (5 bases). V dropped 6 bases and J dropped 0 bases, with 9 bases sitting between them. Germline V gene lookup returns CDR1 MGHDK and CDR2 SYGVNS. The CDR3 is 14 amino acids.

V and J are TRBV24-1 and TRBJ1-1; D not resolved. The CDR3 length is 14 residues. Germline CDR1 reads KGHDR; CDR2 reads SFDVKD. V was pared by 3 bases and J by 5 bases, with 12 bases between. CDR3 protein: CATSDPGKGTEAFF. CDR3 DNA sequence: TGTGCCACCAGTGATCCCGGGAAGGGTACTGAAGCTTTCTTT.

This clonotype occurred many times. J is TRBJ1-1 and V is TRBV20-1, with D hard to call. The V gene's germline CDR1 is DFQATT and CDR2 SNEGSKA (reference sequence). V lost 6 bases, J lost 3 bases, and 23 bases lay in between. The CDR3 has 16 residues. This CDR3 is CSAREVLSYEDTEAFF. DNA for the CDR3: TGCAGTGCCCGGGAGGTCTTGAGTTATGAGGACACTGAAGCTTTCTTT.

The rearrangement links TRBV10-1 to TRBJ1-2, with D tentatively TRBD1 (6 bases). CDR3 length equals 13 residues. The germline V and J ends were trimmed by 5 bases and 6 bases, with 13 bases remaining between them. Germline CDR1 WNHNN, CDR2 SYGVQD (reference sequence). The CDR3 loop reads CASSSQGSDGYTF. The CDR3 DNA reads as TGCGCCAGCAGTTCACAGGGTTCTGATGGCTACACCTTC.

The rearrangement links TRBV11-2 to TRBJ1-2; D gene ambiguous. This CDR3 has 16 residues. CDR1 SGHAT and CDR2 FQNNGV come from the germline V gene. Trimming removed 1 base at V and 7 bases at J, with 19 bases between. The CDR3 reads CASSLGPTGWVGGYTF. In DNA form, the CDR3 reads TGTGCCAGCAGCTTAGGCCCCACGGGATGGGTGGGTGGCTACACCTTC.

The chain couples TRBV30 to TRBJ2-5; D gene uncertain. In germline, CDR1 is GTSNPN, CDR2 SVGIG (reference sequence). V lost 3 bases and J lost 5, with 13 bases in between. The CDR3 sequence is 13 residues long. The CDR3 loop reads CAWRSRPEETQYF. Written as DNA, the CDR3 is TGTGCCTGGAGATCTCGCCCGGAGGAGACCCAGTACTTC.

The chain uses TRBV20-1 and TRBJ2-7; TRBD1 matches 7 bases. CDR3 length equals 13 residues. In germline, CDR1 is DFQATT, CDR2 SNEGSKA (reference sequence). V shed 6 bases, J shed 3 bases, and the junction held 8 bases outside the gene matches. For the CDR3, the DNA is TGCAGTGCGCCGTCGGACAGGAACTACGAGCAGTACTTC. This encodes CSAPSDRNYEQYF.

The CDR3 sequence is CASSTADRDFSGYTF. CDR3 nucleotides: TGCGCCAGCAGCACCGCGGACAGGGATTTCTCTGGCTACACCTTC. The rearrangement joins TRBV5-1 to TRBJ1-2; 8 nucleotides line up with TRBD1. This CDR3 contains 15 residues. V was clipped by 4 bases and J by 7 bases; unmatched bases: 12. Germline V lookup: CDR1 SGHRS, CDR2 YFSETQ. The full variable domain, its missing parts supplied by reference TRBV5-1 and TRBJ1-2, is KAGVTQTPRYLIKTRGQQVTLSCSPISGHRSVSWYQQTPGQGLQFLFEYFSETQRNKGNFPGRFSGRQFSNSRSEMNVSTLELGDSALYLCASSTADRDFSGYTFGSGTRLTVV.

The chain joins TRBV7-3 to TRBJ2-3; D may correspond to TRBD1 or TRBD2 (5 bases each). The CDR3 has 17 amino acids. The germline V gene encodes CDR1 SGHTA and CDR2 FQGTGA. Trimming left V 6 bases short and J 6 bases short, with 25 bases between. CDR3 nucleotide sequence: TGTGCCAGCAGTGAATCGGGATTGTGGGGGAGTGAGGATACGCAGTATTTT. Its protein is CASSESGLWGSEDTQYF.

The chain combines TRBV7-9 with TRBJ1-4; TRBD1 agrees at 7 bases. J was trimmed by 6 bases and V by 8 bases; bases with no gene match: 6. In germline, CDR1 is SEHNR, CDR2 FQNEAQ (reference sequence). The CDR3 is 13 residues long. The CDR3 bases are TGTGCCAGCGCGGACAGGACCCATGAAAAACTGTTTTTT. Amino acids: CASADRTHEKLFF.

Concerning this clonotype itself: Compared with germline, one end of the junction differs, possibly owing to a read error. The chain carries TRBV20-1 and TRBJ2-1, with D unclear. Looked up from germline, CDR1 is DFQATT and CDR2 is SNEGSKA (reference sequence). This CDR3 contains 12 residues. Here the CDR3 reads CSAITGYDEKFF. As DNA, the CDR3 is TGCAGTGCTATTACCGGGTACGATGAGAAGTTCTTC.

The chain couples TRBV7-3 to TRBJ2-3; D may be TRBD2 (7 bases). Germline values: CDR1 SGHTA, CDR2 FQGTGA. The CDR3 runs to 15 residues. Trimming removed 0 bases from V and 5 bases from J, with 12 bases in between. The CDR3 loop is CASSLTGGALDTQYF. Written as DNA, the CDR3 is TGTGCCAGCAGCTTAACGGGGGGGGCCTTAGATACGCAGTATTTT.

The chain carries TRBV5-4 and TRBJ2-4; TRBD2 might be the D (6 bases). The V gene lost 2 bases and the J gene lost 3 bases, with 15 bases spanning the gap. This CDR3 is built from 16 residues. In germline, CDR1 is SGHNT, CDR2 YYREEE (reference sequence). CDR3 in amino acids: CASSLGWRGRKNIQYF. The CDR3 DNA sequence: TGTGCCAGCAGCTTAGGGTGGAGGGGCCGCAAAAACATTCAGTACTTC.

This chain uses TRBV2 with TRBJ1-3; D gene unclear. The CDR3 consists of 16 residues. Deletions cut 1 base from V and 4 bases from J, with 14 bases between. From germline, CDR1 is SNHLY and CDR2 FYNNEI. CDR3 sequence reads: CASSEGSSETGNTIYF. DNA for the CDR3: TGTGCCAGCAGTGAAGGATCCAGCGAGACGGGAAACACCATATATTTT.

This clonotype has just a few counts. The chain joins TRBV2 to TRBJ2-7; perhaps TRBD1 as D (7 bases). Trimming removed 6 bases at V and 0 bases at J, with 18 bases between. The germline CDR1 and CDR2 sequences are SNHLY and FYNNEI. There are 16 residues in the CDR3. The CDR3 protein is CASRDPTGEVSYEQYF. In DNA form, the CDR3 reads TGTGCCAGCAGAGACCCTACAGGGGAGGTCTCCTACGAGCAGTACTTC.

Concerning this clonotype itself: The CDR3 does not close with the conserved phenylalanine or tryptophan, likely indicating a read error. It is unclear where the CDR3 begins or ends on the DNA, so no DNA is shown, and the CDR3 is as TCRdb lists it. The chain joins TRBV7-9 to TRBJ2-7. Per germline, CDR1 SEHNR and CDR2 FQNEAQ (reference sequence). The CDR3 numbers 8 amino acids, ends counted. The CDR3 region is CASSLGGS.

The chain uses TRBV20-1 and TRBJ1-5; possible D gene TRBD1, 5 bases. Germline CDR1 reads DFQATT; CDR2 reads SNEGSKA (reference sequence). The ends were cut back, 3 bases at V and 1 base at J, with 16 bases in the middle. CDR3 length equals 16 residues. The CDR3 DNA reads TGCAGTGCTAGTCTCTCCGGGACCCAAAGCAATCAGCCCCAGCATTTT. As protein: CSASLSGTQSNQPQHF.

The chain is built from TRBV25-1 and TRBJ2-7; 8 bases are a match to TRBD1. The CDR3 covers 17 residues. Germline lookup yields CDR1 MGHDK and CDR2 SYGVNS. With V trimmed by 4 bases and J by 1 base, 12 bases remained unmatched. The DNA for the CDR3 is TGTGCCAGCAGTGGGGGGGTAGGGACAGGTGGATCCTACGAGCAGTACTTC. Residues: CASSGGVGTGGSYEQYF.

The chain has TRBV27 and TRBJ1-1, with D possibly TRBD1 on 6 matching bases. The ends were cut back, 6 bases at V and 0 bases at J, with 20 bases in the middle. This CDR3 spans 17 amino acids. Germline CDR1 MNHEY, CDR2 SMNVEV (reference sequence). CDR3 DNA: TGTGCCAGCAGGCCTAGTGGGGGACACCTTATGAACACTGAAGCTTTCTTT. It is translated as CASRPSGGHLMNTEAFF.

This chain connects TRBV24-1 to TRBJ2-2; D remains unclear. The germline V gene encodes CDR1 KGHDR and CDR2 SFDVKD. The CDR3 consists of 14 residues. Trimming stripped 0 bases from V and 3 bases from J, with 4 bases between. CDR3 DNA sequence: TGTGCCACCAGTGATTTGAGTGACACCGGGGAGCTGTTTTTT. This translates into CATSDLSDTGELFF.

This clonotype was counted only a few times. This rearrangement joins TRBV20-1 to TRBJ2-5, with 9 bases lining up with TRBD2. This CDR3 comprises 14 residues. The germline CDR1 and CDR2 sequences are DFQATT and SNEGSKA (reference sequence). V trimming: 2 bases; J trimming: 5 bases; junction bases outside the gene matches: 6. CDR3 in amino acids: CSARSLAGYETQYF. The DNA for the CDR3 is TGCAGTGCTAGAAGCCTAGCGGGGTACGAGACCCAGTACTTC.

The table lists this clonotype with a few counts. The rearrangement joins TRBV12-3 or TRBV12-4 to TRBJ2-7; D gene uncertain. The CDR3 extends over 14 amino acids. Trimming left V 3 bases short and J 2 bases short, with 11 bases between. The CDR3, as DNA: TGTGCCAGCAGTTTCTCCGAGCGTACCTACGAGCAGTACTTC. Protein: CASSFSERTYEQYF.

V and J are TRBV10-3 and TRBJ1-1; the D is unclear. The CDR3 runs to 13 residues. Germline V CDR1 and CDR2: ENHRY, SYGVKD. V shed 3 bases and J shed 5 bases, with 10 bases lying between them. In DNA, the CDR3 is TGTGCCATCAGTGAACAGACGGGGACTGAAGCTTTCTTT. It translates to CAISEQTGTEAFF.

The rearrangement joins TRBV15 to TRBJ2-7; 9 bases agree with TRBD1. The germline V gene has CDR1 LNHNV and CDR2 YYDKDF (reference sequence). This CDR3 has 15 amino acids. V was clipped by 2 bases and J by 9 bases; unmatched bases: 11. The DNA of the CDR3 is TGTGCCACCAGCAGAACAGGGGGCGGAATTACTTGGCAGTACGTC. Its protein product is CATSRTGGGITWQYV.

The chain employs TRBV9 and TRBJ2-7; unclear D gene. The V and J ends lost 0 bases and 0 bases respectively, with 10 bases between them. The CDR3 has 15 residues. In germline, CDR1 is SGDLS, CDR2 YYNGEE. The CDR3 nucleotides are TGTGCCAGCAGCGTAGGGGGTACAAGCTCCTACGAGCAGTACTTC. This gives the protein CASSVGGTSSYEQYF.

This clonotype has only one observation. The V call is TRBV7-9, the J call TRBJ2-3, with TRBD2 matching 8 bases. The V segment lost 4 bases and the J segment 2 bases; nucleotides outside the gene matches: 5. Per germline, CDR1 SEHNR and CDR2 FQNEAQ (reference sequence). The CDR3 totals 15 residues. CDR3 DNA sequence: TGTGCCAGCAGCTCTACTAGCGGTTACACAGATACGCAGTATTTT. This translates into CASSSTSGYTDTQYF.

The rearrangement uses TRBV6-4 and TRBJ2-1; 7 nucleotides agree with TRBD2. Losses at the gene ends were 0 bases for V and 12 bases for J; bases not matched to a gene: 2. The CDR3 has 12 amino acids. The germline V gene encodes CDR1 MRHNA and CDR2 SNTAGT. This CDR3 is CASSDSTGGQFF. In DNA form, the CDR3 reads TGTGCCAGCAGTGACTCGACGGGGGGGCAGTTCTTC.

This clonotype has more than one count but fewer than ten. The J gene is TRBJ2-3, the V gene TRBV7-9; 7 bases match TRBD2. The CDR3 covers 15 residues. The trim removed 3 bases at V and 3 bases at J, leaving 6 bases unmatched. CDR1 is SEHNR and CDR2 is FQNEAQ in the germline V gene (reference sequence). The CDR3 DNA follows: TGTGCCAGCAGCTTGGCGCTAGCGGCTACAGATACGCAGTATTTT. It codes for CASSLALAATDTQYF.

This rearrangement joins TRBV19 to TRBJ1-1; D remains ambiguous. Trimming stripped 8 bases from V and 9 bases from J, with 10 bases between. CDR3 length: 10 residues. Per the germline V gene, CDR1 is LNHDA and CDR2 is SQIVND (reference sequence). The CDR3 loop reads CASHGLKAFF. The CDR3 bases are TGTGCCAGTCATGGGCTGAAAGCTTTCTTT.

The V call is TRBV20-1, the J call TRBJ1-2, with D hard to call. This CDR3 has 14 residues. V was shortened by 1 base and J by 4 bases, with 13 bases between the two germline ends. The germline gives CDR1 DFQATT, CDR2 SNEGSKA (reference sequence). CDR3 residues: CSARVSREAYGYTF. The CDR3, as DNA: TGCAGTGCTAGAGTGAGTCGGGAAGCCTATGGCTACACCTTC.